The 19 T cell receptor beta chains below all came from one sample that was sequenced in a study of T cell clones after liver transplantation. TCRdb's table, derived via immunoSEQ multiplex PCR, lists solely in-frame clones and lacks some. This table holds 75,000 to 100,000 clones, roughly 80% found once. The sequencing used CD4+ T cells from blood, collected almost 47 months after liver transplant. Receptors were obtained from a human patient who received a liver transplant. Some T cells may be transferred from the graft donor.

In this sample, this clone turned up a few times. This chain links TRBV18 with TRBJ2-7, with TRBD1 matching 7 bases. The germline gives CDR1 KGHSH, CDR2 LQKENI. This CDR3 region has 15 residues. The V segment lost 4 bases and the J segment 2 bases; nucleotides outside the gene matches: 8. In DNA, the CDR3 is TGTGCCAGCTCACTTGGAGGACAGGCGACCTACGAGCAGTACTTC. This codes for CASSLGGQATYEQYF.

The gene calls are TRBV19 and TRBJ2-7, with 7 bases identical to TRBD2. V was clipped by 10 bases and J by 3 bases; unmatched bases: 12. Germline V gene lookup returns CDR1 LNHDA and CDR2 SQIVND (reference sequence). The CDR3 is made up of 14 amino acids. CDR3 protein: CATRPRGVGYEQYF. For the CDR3, the DNA is TGTGCCACCCGGCCCCGGGGGGTGGGCTACGAGCAGTACTTC. The full variable domain, completed using reference TRBV19 and TRBJ2-7, is DGGITQSPKYLFRKEGQNVTLSCEQNLNHDAMYWYRQDPGQGLRLIYYSQIVNDFQKGDIAEGYSVSREKKESFPLTVTSAQKNPTAFYLCATRPRGVGYEQYFGPGTRLTVT.

This sequence joins TRBV7-7 and TRBJ1-4; no definite D call. This CDR3 is built from 15 residues. Germline CDR1 and CDR2: SSHAT and FNYEAQ (reference sequence). Trimming left V 5 bases short and J 0 bases short, with 10 bases between. The CDR3 nucleotides are TGTGCCAGCAGCCTCCGGCACGCAACTAATGAAAAACTGTTTTTT. It codes for CASSLRHATNEKLFF. Using reference TRBV7-7 and TRBJ1-4 for the parts outside the CDR3, the full variable domain is GAGVSQSPRYKVTKRGQDVTLRCDPISSHATLYWYQQALGQGPEFLTYFNYEAQPDKSGLPSDRFSAERPEGSISTLTIQRTEQRDSAMYRCASSLRHATNEKLFFGSGTQLSVL.

The chain has TRBV29-1 and TRBJ2-3; 8 nucleotides agree with TRBD1. There are 13 residues in the CDR3. V shed 8 bases and J 0 bases; nucleotides not matched to a gene: 4. Germline CDR1 is SQVTM and CDR2 is ANQGSEA. Here the CDR3 DNA reads TGCAGCCTGCGGACAGGGAGCACAGATACGCAGTATTTT. Amino acid sequence: CSLRTGSTDTQYF.

This clone appeared a few times. The V gene is TRBV5-1, the J gene TRBJ1-1; the D gene is possibly TRBD1 (6 bases). The CDR3 spans 16 residues. V lost 0 bases, J lost 2 bases, and 14 bases lay in between. Per germline, CDR1 SGHRS and CDR2 YFSETQ. CDR3 coding DNA: TGCGCCAGCAGCTTGGGGAGGGGGGTGCGCAACACTGAAGCTTTCTTT. It codes for CASSLGRGVRNTEAFF.

About this clone itself: This same CDR3 is encoded by further DNA sequences in the sample. The rearrangement uses TRBV5-1 and TRBJ1-4, with TRBD1 matching 9 bases. V dropped 3 bases and J dropped 5; count of bases not matched to a gene: 2. Germline V lookup: CDR1 SGHRS, CDR2 YFSETQ. The CDR3 contains 14 residues. CDR3 nucleotide sequence: TGCGCCAGCAGCTCCGGACAGGGGAATGAAAAACTGTTTTTT. Its translation is CASSSGQGNEKLFF.

This clone was counted a single time. The chain links TRBV6-6 to TRBJ2-3, with 7 bases that match TRBD1. CDR1 and CDR2 (germline): MNHNY, SVGAGI (reference sequence). Trimming took 1 base from V and 0 from J; bases not matched to a gene: 1. The CDR3 is 15 amino acids. In DNA form, the CDR3 reads TGTGCCAGCAGTTACTTGACAGGGAGCACAGATACGCAGTATTTT. It specifies CASSYLTGSTDTQYF.

The CDR3 sequence is CASSFFSGNTIYF. CDR3 DNA sequence: TGTGCCAGCAGCTTTTTCTCTGGAAACACCATATATTTT. The gene calls are TRBV5-5 and TRBJ1-3, with D uncertain. The CDR3 totals 13 residues. The V gene lost 2 bases and the J gene lost 0 bases, with 3 bases spanning the gap. Germline V gene lookup returns CDR1 SGHKS and CDR2 YYEKEE (reference sequence).

This chain's CDR3 is CASSPLTVSNQPQHF. CDR3 nucleotide sequence: TGTGCCAGCAGTCCCCTGACAGTTTCTAATCAGCCCCAGCATTTT. The chain has TRBV27 and TRBJ1-5; TRBD1 is a possible D gene (5 bases). Per germline, CDR1 MNHEY and CDR2 SMNVEV (reference sequence). The CDR3 spans 15 residues. V was shortened by 5 bases and J by 4 bases, with 15 bases between the two germline ends.

This sequence joins TRBV25-1 and TRBJ2-2; D possibly corresponds to TRBD1 (6 bases). Germline V CDR1 and CDR2: MGHDK, SYGVNS. Trimming cost V 6 bases and J 4 bases, with 18 bases left between them. This CDR3 spans 16 amino acids. CDR3 in DNA: TGTGCCAGCAGGGGGACACTAGTAAGGTCCACCGGGGAGCTGTTTTTT. Its protein product is CASRGTLVRSTGELFF. The full variable domain, with the rest looked up from reference TRBV25-1 and TRBJ2-2, is EADIYQTPRYLVIGTGKKITLECSQTMGHDKMYWYQQDPGMELHLIHYSYGVNSTEKGDLSSESTVSRIRTEHFPLTLESARPSHTSQYLCASRGTLVRSTGELFFGEGSRLTVL.

The chain recombines TRBV6-5 with TRBJ2-7; D not resolved. The germline gives CDR1 MNHEY, CDR2 SVGAGI. V was trimmed by 0 bases and J by 0 bases, leaving 9 bases between them. The CDR3 runs 15 residues. The CDR3 nucleotides are TGTGCCAGCAGTTACTCGGGTGGGTTCTCCTACGAGCAGTACTTC. This codes for CASSYSGGFSYEQYF.

V and J are TRBV9 and TRBJ2-7; TRBD1 aligns across 7 bases. V gave up 4 bases and J gave up 7 bases; unmatched junction bases: 14. Germline CDR1 reads SGDLS; CDR2 reads YYNGEE. The CDR3 has 15 amino acids. The CDR3 sequence: CASSFSGQEIEEQYF. The DNA of the CDR3 is TGTGCCAGCAGCTTTTCCGGACAGGAAATAGAAGAGCAGTACTTC.

The V and J genes are TRBV28 and TRBJ2-7, with no clear D. Germline-derived CDR1 and CDR2 are MDHEN and SYDVKM. Deletions cut 6 bases from V and 6 bases from J, with 9 bases between. The CDR3 consists of 11 residues. CDR3 amino acids: CASRLSREQYF. The CDR3 DNA is TGTGCCAGCAGGCTATCCCGCGAGCAGTACTTC. Drawing the rest from reference TRBV28 and TRBJ2-7, the complete variable domain is DVKVTQSSRYLVKRTGEKVFLECVQDMDHENMFWYRQDPGLGLRLIYFSYDVKMKEKGDIPEGYSVSREKKERFSLILESASTNQTSMYLCASRLSREQYFGPGTRLTVT.

The rearrangement links TRBV28 to TRBJ1-4; possibly TRBD1 for D (5 bases). CDR1 is MDHEN and CDR2 is SYDVKM in the germline V gene. With 5 bases removed from V and 8 bases from J, the gap between germline ends came to 18 bases. This CDR3 is 15 amino acids long. The CDR3 sequence is CASSGGGGGQEKLFF. The DNA for the CDR3 is TGTGCCAGCAGTGGTGGCGGGGGAGGACAAGAAAAACTGTTTTTT.

The gene calls are TRBV6-6 and TRBJ2-7; 11 bases are shared with TRBD1. Germline trimming cut 6 bases from V and 0 bases from J; bases unmatched to any gene: 1. The CDR3 spans 14 residues. The V gene's germline CDR1 is MNHNY and CDR2 SVGAGI (reference sequence). The CDR3: CASRGTGGSYEQYF. The CDR3 nucleotides are TGTGCCAGCAGGGGGACAGGGGGCTCCTACGAGCAGTACTTC.

This clone has a single count. The chain has TRBV28 and TRBJ1-5; no definite D call. The CDR3 sequence is 16 residues long. Between the trimmed V and J ends, which lost 3 bases and 4 bases, there was a span of 16 bases. Germline lookup yields CDR1 MDHEN and CDR2 SYDVKM. The CDR3 DNA reads as TGTGCCAGCAGTTTCCCCGACCTCATGGGGAATCAGCCCCAGCATTTT. This gives the protein CASSFPDLMGNQPQHF.

The rearrangement links TRBV5-1 to TRBJ2-6; D unclear. The CDR3 is 14 amino acids. Germline V gives CDR1 SGHRS, CDR2 YFSETQ. V lost 2 bases to trimming and J lost 8 bases, with 11 bases between them. CDR3 sequence: CASSFLGRPNVLTF. DNA of the CDR3: TGCGCCAGCAGCTTCCTGGGCCGCCCCAACGTCCTGACTTTC.

CDR3 residues: CASSLASGRTEAFF. The DNA of the CDR3 is TGTGCCAGCAGCTTAGCATCAGGGAGGACTGAAGCTTTCTTT. The genes are TRBV7-9 and TRBJ1-1; the D gene is possibly TRBD1 (5 bases). V was trimmed by 0 bases and J by 5 bases, leaving 10 bases between them. Germline V gene lookup returns CDR1 SEHNR and CDR2 FQNEAQ (reference sequence). This CDR3 spans 14 amino acids.

The gene calls are TRBV6-5 and TRBJ1-1, with 7 bases lining up with TRBD1. CDR3 length equals 13 residues. The J segment lost 4 bases and the V segment lost 6 bases, leaving 5 bases of the junction unmatched. The germline V gene encodes CDR1 MNHEY and CDR2 SVGAGI. The CDR3 loop is CASRQGQITEAFF. CDR3 in DNA: TGTGCCAGCAGACAGGGACAGATCACTGAAGCTTTCTTT.